One T cell receptor (beta chain) is described in this entry. The authors gated naive CD8 T cells as CD8+CD4-CCR7+CD45RA+ for sorting. Via MiXCR, TCRdb re-called the PCR reads, giving one row per CDR3 protein. The sample shows around 460,000 distinct CDR3 sequences, around 23% of them seen only once. These data are taken from a study of molecular identifiers for immune sequencing clone quantification. Study overall: RNA from 20,000 or 100,000 naive CD8 cells was split five ways in replicates, with four sequenced.

The CDR3 runs 15 residues. V was cut by 6 bases and J by 10 bases, with 22 bases left in between. Sequences were obtained from naive CD8+ T cells from blood, with Jurkat cell RNA spiked in. Subset indicated: FACS-sorted CD8+CD4-CCR7+CD45RA+ naive T cells. This TCR came from a human donor in good health. Some libraries in this study had Jurkat cell RNA spiked in. The V and J genes are TRBV12-3 or TRBV12-4 and TRBJ1-5; tentative D call: TRBD1 (5 bases). CDR3 loop: CASSSTGSWGSPQHF. CDR3 nucleotides: TGTGCCAGCAGCTCTACAGGCTCGTGGGGGTCCCCCCAGCATTTT.